This TCR beta chain was captured by sequencing in a study of shared clonotypes between healthy human individuals. This table comes from immunoSEQ multiplex PCR, and its TCRdb copy is limited to in-frame clones, with some not included. The table includes roughly 660,000 clones, about nine tenths detected once. The V end was cut by 6 bases, the J end by 4 bases, with 3 bases between. Germline CDR1 MNHEY, CDR2 SVGAGI. This CDR3 has 11 amino acids. This sequence originates from a man aged 18 to 30 in good health. Some clones in this sample may be carry-over from other donors' samples. Sequenced sample: memory CD8+ T cells from PBMCs. The subset denotes: CD45RO+ cells pooled with CCR7-negative TemRA cells. The rearrangement joins TRBV6-5 to TRBJ2-2; D is undetermined. In DNA form, the CDR3 reads TGTGCCAGCAGAAGCACCGGGGAGCTGTTTTTT. This encodes CASRSTGELFF.